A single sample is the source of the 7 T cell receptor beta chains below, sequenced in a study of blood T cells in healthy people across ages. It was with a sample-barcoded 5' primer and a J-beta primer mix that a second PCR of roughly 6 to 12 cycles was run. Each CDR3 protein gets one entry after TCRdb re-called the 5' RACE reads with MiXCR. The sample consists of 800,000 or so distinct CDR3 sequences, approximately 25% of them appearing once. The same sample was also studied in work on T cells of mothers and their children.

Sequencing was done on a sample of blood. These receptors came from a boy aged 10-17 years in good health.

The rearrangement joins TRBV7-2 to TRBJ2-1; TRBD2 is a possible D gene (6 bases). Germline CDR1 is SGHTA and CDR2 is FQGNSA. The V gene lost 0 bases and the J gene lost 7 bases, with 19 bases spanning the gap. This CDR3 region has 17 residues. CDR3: CASSLAWGDPRGNEQFF. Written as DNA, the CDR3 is TGTGCCAGCAGCTTAGCGTGGGGGGACCCGCGCGGGAATGAGCAGTTCTTC.

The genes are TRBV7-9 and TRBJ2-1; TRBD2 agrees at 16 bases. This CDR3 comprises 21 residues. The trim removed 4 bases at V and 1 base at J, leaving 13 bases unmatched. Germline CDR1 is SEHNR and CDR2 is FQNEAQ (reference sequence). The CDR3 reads CASSSPGTSGRASASYNEQFF. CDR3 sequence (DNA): TGTGCCAGCAGCTCCCCCGGGACTAGCGGGAGGGCCAGTGCGTCCTACAATGAGCAGTTCTTC.

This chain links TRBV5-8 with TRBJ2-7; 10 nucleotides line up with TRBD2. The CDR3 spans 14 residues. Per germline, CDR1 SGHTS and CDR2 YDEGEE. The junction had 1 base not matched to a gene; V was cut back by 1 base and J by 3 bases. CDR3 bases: TGTGCCAGCAGCTTGATAGCGGGAGGCTACGAGCAGTACTTC. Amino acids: CASSLIAGGYEQYF.

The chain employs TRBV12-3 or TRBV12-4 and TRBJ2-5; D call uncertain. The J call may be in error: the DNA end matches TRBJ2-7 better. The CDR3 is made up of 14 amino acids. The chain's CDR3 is CASSLSTDHYEQYF. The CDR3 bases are TGTGCCAGCAGTTTATCGACGGACCACTACGAGCAGTACTTC.

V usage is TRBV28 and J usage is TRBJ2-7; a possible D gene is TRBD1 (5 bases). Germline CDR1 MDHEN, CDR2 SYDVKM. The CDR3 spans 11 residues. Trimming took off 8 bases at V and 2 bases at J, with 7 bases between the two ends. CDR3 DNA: TGTGCCAGCCGACAGACCTACGAGCAGTACTTC. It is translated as CASRQTYEQYF.

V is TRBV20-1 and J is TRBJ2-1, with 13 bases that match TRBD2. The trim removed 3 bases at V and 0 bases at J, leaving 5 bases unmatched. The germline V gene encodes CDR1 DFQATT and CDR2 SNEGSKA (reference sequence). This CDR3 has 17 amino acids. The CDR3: CSARATSGRVSYNEQFF. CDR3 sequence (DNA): TGCAGTGCTAGGGCTACTAGCGGGAGGGTCTCCTACAATGAGCAGTTCTTC.

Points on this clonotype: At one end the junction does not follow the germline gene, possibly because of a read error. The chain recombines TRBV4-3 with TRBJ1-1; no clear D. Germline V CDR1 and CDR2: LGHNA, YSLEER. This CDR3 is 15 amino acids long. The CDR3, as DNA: TGCGCCAGCAGCCAAGATCTGAGTGACAACACTGAAGTTTTCTTT. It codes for CASSQDLSDNTEVFF.